These T cell receptor beta chains were read from a single sample in a study of cytomegalovirus exposure and HLA in healthy donors. Assay used: immunoSEQ multiplex PCR; TCRdb lists only in-frame clones, some missing. The repertoire consists of around 78,000 clones, with approximately 84% occurring once and the leading ten covering around 2.4%. Sequences were obtained from PBMCs. The receptors derive from a woman in her fifties or sixties in good health and CMV-seronegative. CDR3s include the opening cysteine and the closing phenylalanine or tryptophan. Fields, in order: V gene, J gene, CDR3 protein.

TRBV27	TRBJ1-1	CASSFIQGGAEAFF
TRBV10-3	TRBJ2-2	CAISEQIRTGELFF
TRBV11-2	TRBJ2-5	CASSLEGEGTQYF
TRBV6-5	TRBJ1-2	CASSTSSGGYTF
TRBV18	TRBJ2-2	CASSPQGQARELFF
TRBV5-6	TRBJ1-1	CASSLLSAGPIPEAFF
TRBV19	-	CASSIFHGTGGPLTYEQYF
TRBV19	TRBJ1-5	CASSIWTGDQPQHF
TRBV10-3	TRBJ2-7	CAISRASGSSYEQYF
TRBV27	TRBJ2-4	CASSKGLGNIQYF
TRBV19	TRBJ1-1	CASSIAPYRMNTEAFF
TRBV27	TRBJ2-1	CASSLIASGYNEQFF
TRBV5-1	TRBJ2-7	CASTRQGAYEQYF
TRBV7-7	TRBJ2-6	CASSIDLGANVLTF
TRBV28	TRBJ2-5	CASSLYEFQETQYF
TRBV27	TRBJ1-5	CASSPTARDRGPWGNQPQHF
TRBV6-1	TRBJ2-2	CASRTSGTNTGELFF
TRBV5-6	TRBJ2-6	CASSFRVVRVGANVLTF